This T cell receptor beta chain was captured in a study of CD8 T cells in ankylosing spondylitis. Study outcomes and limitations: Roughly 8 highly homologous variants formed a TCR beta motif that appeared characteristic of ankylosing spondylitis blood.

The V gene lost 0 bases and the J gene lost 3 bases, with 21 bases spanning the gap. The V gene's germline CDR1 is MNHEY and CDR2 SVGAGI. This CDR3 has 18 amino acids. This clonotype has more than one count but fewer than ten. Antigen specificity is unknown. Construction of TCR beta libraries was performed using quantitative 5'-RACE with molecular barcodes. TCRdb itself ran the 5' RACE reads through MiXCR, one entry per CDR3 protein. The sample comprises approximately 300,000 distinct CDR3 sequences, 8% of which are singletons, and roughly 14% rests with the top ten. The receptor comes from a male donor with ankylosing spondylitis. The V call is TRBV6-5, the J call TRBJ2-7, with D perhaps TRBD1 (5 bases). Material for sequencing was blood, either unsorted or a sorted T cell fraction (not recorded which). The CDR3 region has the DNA TGTGCCAGCAGTTACTCAGACGTGAACAGGTTGAACGTCTACGAGCAGTACTTC. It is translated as CASSYSDVNRLNVYEQYF.